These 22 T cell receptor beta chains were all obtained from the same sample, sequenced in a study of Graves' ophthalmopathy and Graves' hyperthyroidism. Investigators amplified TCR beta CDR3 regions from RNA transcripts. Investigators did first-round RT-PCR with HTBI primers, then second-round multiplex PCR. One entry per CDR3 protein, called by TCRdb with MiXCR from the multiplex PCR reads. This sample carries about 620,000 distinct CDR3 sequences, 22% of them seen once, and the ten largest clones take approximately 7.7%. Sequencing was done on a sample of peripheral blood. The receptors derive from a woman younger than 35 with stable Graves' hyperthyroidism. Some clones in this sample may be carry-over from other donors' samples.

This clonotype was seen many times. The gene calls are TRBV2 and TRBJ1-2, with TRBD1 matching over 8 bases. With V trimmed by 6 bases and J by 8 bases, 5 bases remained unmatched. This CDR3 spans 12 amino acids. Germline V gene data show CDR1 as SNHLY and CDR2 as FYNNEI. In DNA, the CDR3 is TGTGCCAGCAGATGGACAGGGAGCGGCTACACCTTC. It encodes CASRWTGSGYTF.

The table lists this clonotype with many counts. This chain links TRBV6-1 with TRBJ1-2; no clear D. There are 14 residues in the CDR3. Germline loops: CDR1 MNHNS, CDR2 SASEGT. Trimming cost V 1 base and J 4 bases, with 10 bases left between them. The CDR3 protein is CASSEGYRGYGYTF. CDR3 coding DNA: TGTGCCAGCAGTGAAGGGTATCGGGGCTATGGCTACACCTTC.

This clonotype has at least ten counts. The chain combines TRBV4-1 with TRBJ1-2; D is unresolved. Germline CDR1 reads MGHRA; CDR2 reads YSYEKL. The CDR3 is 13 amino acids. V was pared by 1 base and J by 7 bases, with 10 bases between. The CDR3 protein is CASSQVDWSGYTF. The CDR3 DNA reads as TGCGCCAGCAGCCAAGTCGACTGGAGTGGCTACACCTTC.

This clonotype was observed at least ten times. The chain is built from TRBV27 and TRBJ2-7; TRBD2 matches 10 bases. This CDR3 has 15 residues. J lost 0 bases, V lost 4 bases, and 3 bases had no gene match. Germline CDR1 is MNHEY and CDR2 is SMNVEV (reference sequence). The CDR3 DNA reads TGTGCCAGCAGTTCTAGCGGGAGTGCCTCCTACGAGCAGTACTTC. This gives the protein CASSSSGSASYEQYF.

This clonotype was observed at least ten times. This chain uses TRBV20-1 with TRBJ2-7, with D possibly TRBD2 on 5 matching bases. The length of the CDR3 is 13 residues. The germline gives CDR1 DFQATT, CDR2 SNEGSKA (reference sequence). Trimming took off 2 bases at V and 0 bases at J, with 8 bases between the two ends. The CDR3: CSARPGYSYEQYF. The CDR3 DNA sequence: TGCAGTGCTAGACCGGGATACTCCTACGAGCAGTACTTC.

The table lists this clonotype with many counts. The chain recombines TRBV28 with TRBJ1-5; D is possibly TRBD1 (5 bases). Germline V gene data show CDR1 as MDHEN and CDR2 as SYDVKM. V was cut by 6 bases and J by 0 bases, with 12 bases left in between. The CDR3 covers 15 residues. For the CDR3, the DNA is TGTGCCAGCAGGCGCCGGGACGATAGCAATCAGCCCCAGCATTTT. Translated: CASRRRDDSNQPQHF.

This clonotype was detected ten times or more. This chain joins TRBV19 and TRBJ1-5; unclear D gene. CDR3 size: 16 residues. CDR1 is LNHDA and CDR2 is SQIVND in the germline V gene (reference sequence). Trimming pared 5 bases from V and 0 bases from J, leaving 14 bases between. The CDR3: CASSPTSATSNQPQHF. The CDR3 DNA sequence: TGTGCCAGTAGTCCTACCTCGGCCACTAGCAATCAGCCCCAGCATTTT.

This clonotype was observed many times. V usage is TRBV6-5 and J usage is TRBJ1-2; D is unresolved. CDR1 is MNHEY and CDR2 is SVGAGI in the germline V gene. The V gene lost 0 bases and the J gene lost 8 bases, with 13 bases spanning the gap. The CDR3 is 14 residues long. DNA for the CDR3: TGTGCCAGCAGTTACTCACCGGGGTCGGTAGGCTACACCTTC. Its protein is CASSYSPGSVGYTF.

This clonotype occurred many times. CDR3 sequence (DNA): TGTGCCAGCAGCTTACGAGGGGATAGCAATCAGCCCCAGCATTTT. Its translation is CASSLRGDSNQPQHF. The chain combines TRBV7-6 with TRBJ1-5; D is possibly TRBD1 (5 bases). Trimming pared 2 bases from V and 0 bases from J, leaving 8 bases between. CDR1 SGHVS and CDR2 FNYEAQ come from the germline V gene. This CDR3 is 15 amino acids long.

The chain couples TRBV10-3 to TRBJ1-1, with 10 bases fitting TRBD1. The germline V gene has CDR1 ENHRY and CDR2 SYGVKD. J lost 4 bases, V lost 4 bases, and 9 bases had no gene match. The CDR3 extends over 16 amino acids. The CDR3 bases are TGTGCCATCAGTGGTGGGTTGACAGGGGGCTTCACTGAAGCTTTCTTT. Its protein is CAISGGLTGGFTEAFF.

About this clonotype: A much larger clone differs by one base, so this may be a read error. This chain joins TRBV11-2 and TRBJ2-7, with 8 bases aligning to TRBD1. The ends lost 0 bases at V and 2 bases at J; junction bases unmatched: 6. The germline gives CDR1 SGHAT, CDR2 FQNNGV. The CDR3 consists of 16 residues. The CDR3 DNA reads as TGTGCCAGCAGCTTAGATCCCGGGACAGGAGCCTACGAGCAGTACGTC. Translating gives CASSLDPGTGAYEQYV.

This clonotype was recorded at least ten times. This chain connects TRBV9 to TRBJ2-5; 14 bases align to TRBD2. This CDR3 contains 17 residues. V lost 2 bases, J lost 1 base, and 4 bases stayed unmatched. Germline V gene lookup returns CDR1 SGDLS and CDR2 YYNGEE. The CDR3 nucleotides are TGTGCCAGCAGCGTCGGGACTAGCGGGGGACTCCAAGAGACCCAGTACTTC. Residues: CASSVGTSGGLQETQYF.

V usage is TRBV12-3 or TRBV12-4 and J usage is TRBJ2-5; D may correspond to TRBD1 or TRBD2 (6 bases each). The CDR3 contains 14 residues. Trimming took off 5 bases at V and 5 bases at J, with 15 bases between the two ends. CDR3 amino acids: CASSPSFGGETQYF. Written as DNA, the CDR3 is TGTGCCAGCAGTCCCTCTTTCGGGGGCGAGACCCAGTACTTC.

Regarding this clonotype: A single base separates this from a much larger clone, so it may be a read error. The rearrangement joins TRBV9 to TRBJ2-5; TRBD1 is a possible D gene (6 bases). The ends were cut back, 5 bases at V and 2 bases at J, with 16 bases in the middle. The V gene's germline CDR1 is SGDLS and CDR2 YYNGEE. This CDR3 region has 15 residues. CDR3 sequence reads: CASSSSQGRQETQYF. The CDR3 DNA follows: TGTGCCAGCAGTTCCTCGCAGGGGCGGCAAGAGACCCAGTACTTC. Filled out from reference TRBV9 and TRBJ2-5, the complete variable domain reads DSGVTQTPKHLITATGQRVTLRCSPRSGDLSVYWYQQSLDQGLQFLIQYYNGEERAKGNILERFSAQQFPDLHSELNLSSLELGDSALYFCASSSSQGRQETQYFGPGTRLLVL.

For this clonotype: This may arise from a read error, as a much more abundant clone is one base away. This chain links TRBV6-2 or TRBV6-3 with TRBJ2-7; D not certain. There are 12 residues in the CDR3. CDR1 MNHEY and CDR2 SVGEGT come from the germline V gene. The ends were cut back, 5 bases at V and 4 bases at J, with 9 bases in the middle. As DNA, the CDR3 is TGTGCCAGCAGTCACTTGCGATACGAGCAGTACTTC. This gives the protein CASSHLRYEQYF.

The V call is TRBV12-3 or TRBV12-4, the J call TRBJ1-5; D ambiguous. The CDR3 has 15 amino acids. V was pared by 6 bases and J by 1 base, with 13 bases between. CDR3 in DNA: TGTGCCAGCAGCAAAGACAACCTGAGCAATCAGCCCCAGCATTTT. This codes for CASSKDNLSNQPQHF.

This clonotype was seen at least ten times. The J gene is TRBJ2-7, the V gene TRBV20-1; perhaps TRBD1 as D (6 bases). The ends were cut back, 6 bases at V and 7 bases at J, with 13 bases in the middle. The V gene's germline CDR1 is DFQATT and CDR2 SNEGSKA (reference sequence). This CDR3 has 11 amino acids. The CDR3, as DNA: TGCAGTGCCAGGGGACCCCAAGAGCAGTACTTC. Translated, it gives CSARGPQEQYF.

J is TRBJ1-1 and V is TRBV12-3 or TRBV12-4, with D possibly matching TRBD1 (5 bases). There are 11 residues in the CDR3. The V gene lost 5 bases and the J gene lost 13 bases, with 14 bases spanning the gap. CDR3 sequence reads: CASSLRGDLFF. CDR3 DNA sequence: TGTGCCAGCAGTCTTAGAGGGGATCTTTTCTTT.

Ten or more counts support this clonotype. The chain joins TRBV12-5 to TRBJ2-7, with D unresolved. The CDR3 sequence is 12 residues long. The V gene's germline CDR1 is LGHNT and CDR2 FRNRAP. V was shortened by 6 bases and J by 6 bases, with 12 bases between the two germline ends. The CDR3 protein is CASGISVGEQYF. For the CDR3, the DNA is TGTGCTAGTGGGATCTCTGTTGGCGAGCAGTACTTC.

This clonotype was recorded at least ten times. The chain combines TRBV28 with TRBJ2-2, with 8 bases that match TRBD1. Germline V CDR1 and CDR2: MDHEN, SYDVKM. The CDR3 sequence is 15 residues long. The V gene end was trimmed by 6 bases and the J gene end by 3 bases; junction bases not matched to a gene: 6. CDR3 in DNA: TGTGCCAGCAGGCAGGGGGCCGGGTACACCGGGGAGCTGTTTTTT. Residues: CASRQGAGYTGELFF.

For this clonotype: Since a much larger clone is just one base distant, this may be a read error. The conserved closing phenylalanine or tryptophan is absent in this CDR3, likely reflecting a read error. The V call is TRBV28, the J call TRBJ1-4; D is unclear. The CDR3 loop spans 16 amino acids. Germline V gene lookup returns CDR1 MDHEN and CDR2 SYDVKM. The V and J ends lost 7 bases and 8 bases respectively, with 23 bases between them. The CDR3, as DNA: TGTGCCAGCACCCCCCGGAATCTCGTACTCCGAGAAAAACTGTTTGTT. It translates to CASTPRNLVLREKLFV.

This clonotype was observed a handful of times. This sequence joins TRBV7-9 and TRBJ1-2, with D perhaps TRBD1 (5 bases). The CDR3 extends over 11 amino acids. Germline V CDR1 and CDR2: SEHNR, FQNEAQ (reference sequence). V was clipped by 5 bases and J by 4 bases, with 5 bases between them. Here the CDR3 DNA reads TGTGCCAGCAGCGGGGCCTATGGCTACACCTTC. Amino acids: CASSGAYGYTF.